Below, 21 T cell receptor beta chains from the same sample are listed, as sequenced in a study of blood T cell repertoires in COVID-19 (dated by TCRdb to 2020 to 2021). Library preparation was by the immunoSEQ multiplex PCR assay. In its TCRdb copy, this immuneACCESS table keeps in-frame sequences only and misses some clones. Where compared with another copy, unresolved V genes explain less than half of these, and the others have no known cause. The sample table lists just over 300,000 clones, 87% of them with a count of one. Of the sample, around 8.9% falls within the top ten clones. Sequencing used PBMCs or T cells enriched from blood (not recorded which). These receptors were collected from a woman between 18 and 30 years old who had recovered from COVID-19.

The chain joins TRBV2 to TRBJ2-5, with TRBD2 identical over 14 bases. V gave up 4 bases and J gave up 5 bases; unmatched junction bases: 15. This CDR3 has 19 residues. Germline V gene sequence: CDR1 SNHLY, CDR2 FYNNEI. The CDR3 region is CASSGLRLAGGSSGETQYF. CDR3 sequence (DNA): TGTGCCAGCAGTGGGCTGAGACTAGCGGGAGGGAGTAGTGGCGAGACCCAGTACTTC.

The chain has TRBV19 and TRBJ2-5; D is uncertain. This CDR3 is 13 amino acids long. V was shortened by 4 bases and J by 4 bases, with 10 bases between the two germline ends. Looked up from germline, CDR1 is LNHDA and CDR2 is SQIVND (reference sequence). CDR3 region: CASSRAPRETQYF. The DNA of the CDR3 is TGTGCCAGTAGTAGGGCGCCCAGAGAGACCCAGTACTTC.

The V and J genes are TRBV2 and TRBJ1-4; tentative D call: TRBD1 (6 bases). V was clipped by 6 bases and J by 7 bases, with 15 bases between them. The germline gives CDR1 SNHLY, CDR2 FYNNEI. This CDR3 has 14 amino acids. Here the CDR3 reads CASRGGGAGEKLFF. The CDR3, as DNA: TGTGCCAGCAGGGGAGGGGGGGCAGGTGAAAAACTGTTTTTT.

The chain has TRBV19 and TRBJ1-2; a weak D match, TRBD1 (5 bases). V lost 4 bases and J 5 bases, leaving 8 bases between the germline ends. Germline V gene data show CDR1 as LNHDA and CDR2 as SQIVND (reference sequence). This CDR3 is 12 amino acids long. CDR3 DNA sequence: TGTGCCAGTAGTACGACAGTATATGGCTACACCTTC. Translation: CASSTTVYGYTF. Variable domain in full (rest from reference TRBV19 and TRBJ1-2): DGGITQSPKYLFRKEGQNVTLSCEQNLNHDAMYWYRQDPGQGLRLIYYSQIVNDFQKGDIAEGYSVSREKKESFPLTVTSAQKNPTAFYLCASSTTVYGYTFGSGTRLTVV.

V usage is TRBV5-6 and J usage is TRBJ2-2, with D maybe TRBD1 (5 bases). The V gene lost 4 bases and the J gene lost 4 bases, with 17 bases spanning the gap. The CDR3 has 16 residues. CDR1 is SGHDT, CDR2 YYEEEE, per germline. Here the CDR3 reads CASSTYRLSGTGELFF. In DNA form, the CDR3 reads TGTGCCAGCAGCACCTACAGGCTCTCGGGCACCGGGGAGCTGTTTTTT.

The chain joins TRBV28 to TRBJ1-2, with D maybe TRBD1 (5 bases). With 10 bases removed from V and 6 bases from J, the gap between germline ends came to 9 bases. CDR3 length: 10 residues. The germline gives CDR1 MDHEN, CDR2 SYDVKM. CDR3: CAIRGNGYTF. For the CDR3, the DNA is TGTGCCATCCGGGGGAATGGCTACACCTTC.

The J gene is TRBJ2-3, the V gene TRBV19; 7 bases are a match to TRBD1. V was clipped by 3 bases and J by 1 base; unmatched bases: 1. Germline V gene data show CDR1 as LNHDA and CDR2 as SQIVND (reference sequence). The CDR3 runs 14 residues. The CDR3 bases are TGTGCCAGTAGTATTCAGGGGGGCACAGATACGCAGTATTTT. The encoded protein is CASSIQGGTDTQYF.

This clone was seen a handful of times. The V and J genes are TRBV6-5 and TRBJ1-1; D is undetermined. Trimming pared 8 bases from V and 5 bases from J, leaving 18 bases between. The CDR3 is 14 residues long. CDR1 is MNHEY, CDR2 SVGAGI, per germline. CDR3 DNA: TGTGCCAGCCGAGGGATTTCAGGTAGTACTGAAGCTTTCTTT. Amino acid sequence: CASRGISGSTEAFF.

V usage is TRBV6-1 and J usage is TRBJ1-2, with D possibly TRBD1 on 5 matching bases. The CDR3 totals 16 residues. V lost 3 bases and J 3 bases, leaving 17 bases between the germline ends. CDR1 is MNHNS and CDR2 is SASEGT in the germline V gene. Written as DNA, the CDR3 is TGTGCCAGCAGTGAGTGGCAGGGAGGATATGACTATGGCTACACCTTC. It specifies CASSEWQGGYDYGYTF.

V usage is TRBV19 and J usage is TRBJ2-1; D is uncertain. Trimming took 2 bases from V and 8 from J, leaving 7 bases between them. This CDR3 has 12 amino acids. Germline lookup yields CDR1 LNHDA and CDR2 SQIVND (reference sequence). CDR3 in DNA: TGTGCCAGTAGTATACTCTTCCATGAGCAGTTCTTC. Protein: CASSILFHEQFF. The variable domain in full, with the rest retrieved from reference TRBV19 and TRBJ2-1, is DGGITQSPKYLFRKEGQNVTLSCEQNLNHDAMYWYRQDPGQGLRLIYYSQIVNDFQKGDIAEGYSVSREKKESFPLTVTSAQKNPTAFYLCASSILFHEQFFGPGTRLTVL.

This sequence joins TRBV4-3 and TRBJ2-3, with unresolved D. Germline values: CDR1 LGHNA, CDR2 YSLEER. V was clipped by 0 bases and J by 6 bases, with 22 bases between them. The CDR3 has 18 residues. CDR3 sequence reads: CASSQDLGSSRYGDTQYF. CDR3 DNA: TGCGCCAGCAGCCAAGATCTCGGTAGCTCTCGGTATGGGGATACGCAGTATTTT.

CDR3 in amino acids: CASSLYEYNYGYTF. The DNA for the CDR3 is TGTGCCAGCAGTTTATACGAGTATAACTATGGCTACACCTTC. The genes are TRBV28 and TRBJ1-2; D gene ambiguous. V gave up 1 base and J gave up 1 base, with 7 bases separating them. The CDR3 is made up of 14 amino acids. Germline CDR1 reads MDHEN; CDR2 reads SYDVKM.

The table lists this clone with a few counts. The chain joins TRBV4-1 to TRBJ2-1, with D maybe TRBD1 (6 bases). This CDR3 is 15 amino acids long. Germline values: CDR1 MGHRA, CDR2 YSYEKL. The V end was cut by 1 base, the J end by 4 bases, with 11 bases between. DNA of the CDR3: TGCGCCAGCAGCCAAGCGGGACAATATTACAATGAGCAGTTCTTC. Its translation: CASSQAGQYYNEQFF.

V and J are TRBV20-1 and TRBJ2-7, with 8 nucleotides matching TRBD2. Trimming took 3 bases from V and 5 from J; bases not matched to a gene: 6. Germline CDR1 reads DFQATT; CDR2 reads SNEGSKA (reference sequence). The CDR3 contains 13 residues. Here the CDR3 DNA reads TGCAGTGCTAGTACGGGAGGGCCCCACGAGCAGTACTTC. Protein product: CSASTGGPHEQYF.

The chain uses TRBV5-1 and TRBJ2-7; perhaps TRBD2 as D (6 bases). This CDR3 is built from 14 residues. Trimming cost V 5 bases and J 0 bases, with 12 bases left between them. Germline CDR1 and CDR2: SGHRS and YFSETQ. CDR3 protein: CASRLPGGSYEQYF. The CDR3 DNA reads TGCGCCAGCAGACTCCCCGGGGGCTCCTACGAGCAGTACTTC.

This clone was seen just once. V usage is TRBV18 and J usage is TRBJ1-6; TRBD1 matches at 10 bases. There are 15 residues in the CDR3. CDR1 is KGHSH and CDR2 is LQKENI in the germline V gene. The V segment lost 3 bases and the J segment 14 bases; nucleotides outside the gene matches: 10. The CDR3 spells CASSPTGTGVLTLHF. The CDR3 region has the DNA TGTGCCAGCTCACCCACCGGGACAGGGGTGCTCACCCTCCACTTT.

The chain couples TRBV30 to TRBJ1-5, with D possibly TRBD1 on 6 matching bases. CDR1 is GTSNPN, CDR2 SVGIG, per germline (reference sequence). The V and J ends lost 2 bases and 7 bases respectively, with 12 bases between them. There are 13 residues in the CDR3. The CDR3 reads CAWSMNREQPQHF. CDR3 coding DNA: TGTGCCTGGAGTATGAACAGGGAACAGCCCCAGCATTTT. Supplemented by reference TRBV30 and TRBJ1-5, the full variable domain reads SQTIHQWPATLVQPVGSPLSLECTVEGTSNPNLYWYRQAAGRGLQLLFYSVGIGQISSEVPQNLSASRPQDRQFILSSKKLLLSDSGFYLCAWSMNREQPQHFGDGTRLSIL.

The rearrangement joins TRBV6-2 or TRBV6-3 to TRBJ2-7; 7 bases are a match to TRBD1. The ends lost 5 bases at V and 2 bases at J; junction bases unmatched: 6. The CDR3 extends over 14 amino acids. The V gene's germline CDR1 is MNHEY and CDR2 SVGEGT. The CDR3, as DNA: TGTGCCAGCAGTCCATGGACAGGACCCTACGAGCAGTACTTC. Translated: CASSPWTGPYEQYF.

The V gene is TRBV6-5, the J gene TRBJ2-3; a weak D match, TRBD2 (6 bases). V shed 6 bases and J shed 6 bases, with 10 bases lying between them. CDR3 length equals 12 residues. The germline V gene encodes CDR1 MNHEY and CDR2 SVGAGI. CDR3 in amino acids: CASSRLGDTQYF. DNA of the CDR3: TGTGCCAGCAGCAGACTAGGGGATACGCAGTATTTT.

V is TRBV19 and J is TRBJ1-2, with D perhaps TRBD1 (5 bases). This CDR3 comprises 14 residues. Germline V gives CDR1 LNHDA, CDR2 SQIVND (reference sequence). The germline V and J ends were trimmed by 3 bases and 4 bases, with 12 bases remaining between them. The CDR3 reads CASSIQGWIYGYTF. Here the CDR3 DNA reads TGTGCCAGTAGTATCCAGGGATGGATCTATGGCTACACCTTC.

The rearrangement links TRBV4-1 to TRBJ2-7, with a possible D match to TRBD2 (7 bases). Trimming took off 0 bases at V and 7 bases at J, with 16 bases between the two ends. Germline CDR1 MGHRA, CDR2 YSYEKL. The CDR3 sequence is 15 residues long. CDR3 sequence (DNA): TGCGCCAGCAGCCAAGATGCGGGGGCCGAAATGGAGCAGTACTTC. The encoded protein is CASSQDAGAEMEQYF.